A selection of T cell receptor beta chains follows, all from one sample in a study of technical replicates of blood from a handful of donors. TCRdb's copy holds only in-frame clones and misses some; the assay was immunoSEQ multiplex PCR. The repertoire has approximately 81,000 clones, 75% to 90% of them found once; the top ten carry about 4%. The specimen was PBMCs. The receptors derive from a human donor in good health. Some clones in this sample may be carry-over from other donors' samples. Each CDR3 is given with its conserved first and last residue. The D gene is left open where the match is weak. Expanded clones get a size class; other rows say once, few or many, or leave the size out.

v_gene,abundance,j_gene,d_gene,CDR3nt,CDR3aa
TRBV11-1,-,TRBJ2-7,TRBD1,TGTGCCAGCAGCTGGGACAGTTCCTACGAGCAGTACTTC,CASSWDSSYEQYF
TRBV27,-,TRBJ2-1,-,TGTGCCAGCAGTTCGGTCGTCAACCCGGACAATGAGCAGTTCTTC,CASSSVVNPDNEQFF
TRBV7-6,-,TRBJ2-3,TRBD2,TGTGCCAGCAGCTCCCCAGTAGAGCGGGGGGGCCCCACTAGCACAGATACGCAGTATTTT,CASSSPVERGGPTSTDTQYF
TRBV5-1,-,TRBJ2-1,TRBD2,TGCGCCAGCAGCTCCACTAGCGGGAGTTCCTACAATGAGCAGTTCTTC,CASSSTSGSSYNEQFF
TRBV7-8,-,TRBJ2-7,TRBD2,TGTGCCAGCAGCTTAGGTGTATGGGGGGGAACCTACGAGCAGTACTTC,CASSLGVWGGTYEQYF
TRBV7-2,-,TRBJ2-3,TRBD2,TGTGCCAGCAGTTGGACTAGCGGGGGGTCCACAGATACGCAGTATTTT,CASSWTSGGSTDTQYF
TRBV6-6,-,TRBJ2-3,-,TGTGCCAGCAGTTTCGGGAGAGGGGAAATGACAGATACGCAGTATTTT,CASSFGRGEMTDTQYF
TRBV7-2,-,TRBJ1-1,-,TGTGCCAGTAGCCCGGACATGAACACTGAAGCTTTCTTT,CASSPDMNTEAFF
TRBV7-9,-,TRBJ2-5,TRBD2,TGTGCCAGCAGCCCAAGCGTTAGCGGGAGGGAGCAAGAGACCCAGTACTTC,CASSPSVSGREQETQYF
TRBV6-5,once,TRBJ2-1,-,TGTGCCAGCAGTACCCTTGGAGCTTACAATGAGCAGTTCTTC,CASSTLGAYNEQFF
TRBV19,-,TRBJ2-2,TRBD2,TGTGCCAGTCGGGGGGGATGGTCGAACACCGGGGAGCTGTTTTTT,CASRGGWSNTGELFF
TRBV5-1,-,TRBJ2-2,-,TGCGCCAGCAGCTTGGGAGGCACCGGGGAGCTGTTTTTT,CASSLGGTGELFF
TRBV5-1,-,TRBJ2-7,-,TGCGCCAGCAGCCACCTGGGGACTCACTACGAGCAGTACTTC,CASSHLGTHYEQYF
TRBV13,-,TRBJ2-1,TRBD2,TGTGCCAGCAGACCGACTAGCGGGAGGCTTTACAATGAGCAGTTCTTC,CASRPTSGRLYNEQFF
TRBV6-5,-,TRBJ2-3,-,TGTGCCAGCAAAGTTAGAACCGGGGGGCGGGATACGCAGTATTTT,CASKVRTGGRDTQYF
TRBV6-1,few,TRBJ2-7,-,TGTGCCAGCAGTGCCGAGGGGGGGAGCTCCTACGAGCAGTACTTC,CASSAEGGSSYEQYF
TRBV30,-,TRBJ2-5,-,TGTGCCTGGAGTGTACGACTAGGGGTGGGGGAGACCCAGTACTTC,CAWSVRLGVGETQYF